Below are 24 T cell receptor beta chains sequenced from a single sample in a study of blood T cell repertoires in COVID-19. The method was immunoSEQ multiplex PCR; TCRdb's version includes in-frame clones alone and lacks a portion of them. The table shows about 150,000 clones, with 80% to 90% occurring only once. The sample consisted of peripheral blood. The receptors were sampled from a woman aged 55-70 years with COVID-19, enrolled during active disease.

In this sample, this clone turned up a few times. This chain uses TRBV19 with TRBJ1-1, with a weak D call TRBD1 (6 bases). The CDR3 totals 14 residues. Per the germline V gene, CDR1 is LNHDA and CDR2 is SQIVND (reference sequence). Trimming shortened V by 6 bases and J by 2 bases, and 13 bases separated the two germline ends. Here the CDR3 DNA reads TGTGCCAGTAGCGGACAGACCTTTAACACTGAAGCTTTCTTT. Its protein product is CASSGQTFNTEAFF. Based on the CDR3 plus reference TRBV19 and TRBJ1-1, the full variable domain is DGGITQSPKYLFRKEGQNVTLSCEQNLNHDAMYWYRQDPGQGLRLIYYSQIVNDFQKGDIAEGYSVSREKKESFPLTVTSAQKNPTAFYLCASSGQTFNTEAFFGQGTRLTVV.

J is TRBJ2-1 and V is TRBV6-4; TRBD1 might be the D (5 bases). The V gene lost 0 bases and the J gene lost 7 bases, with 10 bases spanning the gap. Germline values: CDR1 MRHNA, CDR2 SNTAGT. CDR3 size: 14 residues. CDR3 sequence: CASSDSQGRNEQFF. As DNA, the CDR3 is TGTGCCAGCAGTGACTCGCAGGGTCGGAATGAGCAGTTCTTC.

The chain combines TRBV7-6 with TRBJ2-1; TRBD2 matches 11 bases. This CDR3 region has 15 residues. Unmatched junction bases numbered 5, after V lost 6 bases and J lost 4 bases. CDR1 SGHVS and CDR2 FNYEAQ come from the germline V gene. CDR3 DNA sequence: TGTGCCAGCAGTCGCACTAGCGGGGGATACAATGAGCAGTTCTTC. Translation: CASSRTSGGYNEQFF.

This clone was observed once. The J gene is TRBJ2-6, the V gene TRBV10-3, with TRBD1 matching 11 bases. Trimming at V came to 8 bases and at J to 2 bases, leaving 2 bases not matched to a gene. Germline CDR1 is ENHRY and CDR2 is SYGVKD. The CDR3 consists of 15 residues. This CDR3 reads CAIGQGAAGANVLTF. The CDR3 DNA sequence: TGTGCCATCGGACAGGGGGCGGCTGGGGCCAACGTCCTGACTTTC.

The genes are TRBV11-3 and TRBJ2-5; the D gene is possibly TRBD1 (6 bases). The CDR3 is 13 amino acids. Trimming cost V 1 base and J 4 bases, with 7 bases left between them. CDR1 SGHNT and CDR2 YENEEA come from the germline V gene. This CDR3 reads CASSLAGAETQYF. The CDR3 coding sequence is TGTGCCAGCAGCTTAGCAGGGGCAGAGACCCAGTACTTC.

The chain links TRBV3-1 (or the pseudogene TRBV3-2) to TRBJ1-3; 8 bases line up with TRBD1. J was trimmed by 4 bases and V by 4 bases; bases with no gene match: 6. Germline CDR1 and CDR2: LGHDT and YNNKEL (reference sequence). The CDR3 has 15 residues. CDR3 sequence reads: CASSRRGLGGNTIYF. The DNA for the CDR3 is TGTGCCAGCAGCCGCAGGGGGCTCGGGGGAAACACCATATATTTT.

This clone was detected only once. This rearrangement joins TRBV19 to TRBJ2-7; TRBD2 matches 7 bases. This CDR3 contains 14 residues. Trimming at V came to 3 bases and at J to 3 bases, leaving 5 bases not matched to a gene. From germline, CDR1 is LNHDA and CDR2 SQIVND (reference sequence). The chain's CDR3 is CASSIGLVVYEQYF. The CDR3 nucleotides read TGTGCCAGTAGTATCGGACTAGTGGTCTACGAGCAGTACTTC.

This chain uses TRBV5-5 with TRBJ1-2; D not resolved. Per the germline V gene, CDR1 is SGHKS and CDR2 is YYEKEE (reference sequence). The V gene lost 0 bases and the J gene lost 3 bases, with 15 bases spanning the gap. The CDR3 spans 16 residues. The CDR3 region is CASSLESSRVDYGYTF. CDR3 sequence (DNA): TGTGCCAGCAGCTTGGAAAGTTCCCGCGTAGACTATGGCTACACCTTC.

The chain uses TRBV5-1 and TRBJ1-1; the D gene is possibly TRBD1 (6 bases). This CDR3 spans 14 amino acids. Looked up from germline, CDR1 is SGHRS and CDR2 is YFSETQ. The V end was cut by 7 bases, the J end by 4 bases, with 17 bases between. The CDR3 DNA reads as TGCGCCAGCGGTGCGGTGGGAGGGGGCACTGAAGCTTTCTTT. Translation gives CASGAVGGGTEAFF.

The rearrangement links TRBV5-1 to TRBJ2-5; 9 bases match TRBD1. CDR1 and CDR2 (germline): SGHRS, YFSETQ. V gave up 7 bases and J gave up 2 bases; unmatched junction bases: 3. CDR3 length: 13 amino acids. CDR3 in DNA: TGCGCCAGCTCCGGGACAGGGCAAGAGACCCAGTACTTC. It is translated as CASSGTGQETQYF.

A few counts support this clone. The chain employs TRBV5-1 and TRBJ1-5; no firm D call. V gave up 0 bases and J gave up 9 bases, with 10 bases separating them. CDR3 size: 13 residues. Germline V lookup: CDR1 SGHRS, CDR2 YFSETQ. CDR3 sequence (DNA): TGCGCCAGCAGCTTGGATAGTGGAGGGCCCCAGCATTTT. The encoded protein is CASSLDSGGPQHF.

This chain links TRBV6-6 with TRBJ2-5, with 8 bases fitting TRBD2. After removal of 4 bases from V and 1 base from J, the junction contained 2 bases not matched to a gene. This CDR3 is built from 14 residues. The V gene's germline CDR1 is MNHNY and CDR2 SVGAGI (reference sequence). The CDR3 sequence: CASSSRGGQETQYF. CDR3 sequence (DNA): TGTGCCAGCAGTTCCCGGGGGGGCCAAGAGACCCAGTACTTC.

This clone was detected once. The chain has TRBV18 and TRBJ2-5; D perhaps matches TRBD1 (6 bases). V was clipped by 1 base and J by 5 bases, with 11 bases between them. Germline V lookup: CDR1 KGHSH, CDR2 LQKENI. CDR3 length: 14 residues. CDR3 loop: CASSPLQDRETQYF. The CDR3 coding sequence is TGTGCCAGCTCACCACTTCAAGACAGGGAGACCCAGTACTTC.

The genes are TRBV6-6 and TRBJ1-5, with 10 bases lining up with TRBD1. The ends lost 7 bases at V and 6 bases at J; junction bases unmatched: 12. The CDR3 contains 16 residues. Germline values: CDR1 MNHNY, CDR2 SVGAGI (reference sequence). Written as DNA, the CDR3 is TGTGCCAGCACTCGACAGGGGGCGACGGAGGCTCAGCCCCAGCATTTT. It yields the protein CASTRQGATEAQPQHF.

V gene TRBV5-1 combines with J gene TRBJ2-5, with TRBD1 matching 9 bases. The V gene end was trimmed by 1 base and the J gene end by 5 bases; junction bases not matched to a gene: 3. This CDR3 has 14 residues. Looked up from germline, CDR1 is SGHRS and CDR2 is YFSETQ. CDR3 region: CASSLRDRVETQYF. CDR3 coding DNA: TGCGCCAGCAGCTTGAGGGACAGGGTTGAGACCCAGTACTTC. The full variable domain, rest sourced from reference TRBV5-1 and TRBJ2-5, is KAGVTQTPRYLIKTRGQQVTLSCSPISGHRSVSWYQQTPGQGLQFLFEYFSETQRNKGNFPGRFSGRQFSNSRSEMNVSTLELGDSALYLCASSLRDRVETQYFGPGTRLLVL.

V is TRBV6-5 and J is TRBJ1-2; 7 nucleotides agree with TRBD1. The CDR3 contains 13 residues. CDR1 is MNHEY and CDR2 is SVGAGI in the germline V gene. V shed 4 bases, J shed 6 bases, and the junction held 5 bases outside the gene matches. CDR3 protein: CASSSGTVHGYTF. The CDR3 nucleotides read TGTGCCAGCAGTTCCGGGACAGTTCATGGCTACACCTTC.

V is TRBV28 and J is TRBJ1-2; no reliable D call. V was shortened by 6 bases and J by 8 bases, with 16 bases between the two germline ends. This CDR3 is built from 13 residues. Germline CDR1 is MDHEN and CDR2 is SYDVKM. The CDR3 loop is CASSPTGYTGYTF. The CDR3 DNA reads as TGTGCCAGCAGCCCAACGGGATATACCGGCTACACCTTC.

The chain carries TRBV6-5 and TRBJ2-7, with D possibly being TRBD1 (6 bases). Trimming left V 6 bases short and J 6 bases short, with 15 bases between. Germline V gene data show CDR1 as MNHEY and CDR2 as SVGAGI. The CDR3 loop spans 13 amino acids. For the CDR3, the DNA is TGTGCCAGCAGCCTCCAGGGGATTTCCGAGCAGTACGTC. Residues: CASSLQGISEQYV.

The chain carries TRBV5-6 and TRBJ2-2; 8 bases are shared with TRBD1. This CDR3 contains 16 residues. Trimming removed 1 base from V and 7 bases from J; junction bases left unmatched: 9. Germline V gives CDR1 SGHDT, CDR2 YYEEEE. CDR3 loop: CASSLLGRGPGGELFF. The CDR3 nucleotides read TGTGCCAGCAGCTTGTTAGGCAGGGGGCCTGGCGGGGAGCTGTTTTTT.

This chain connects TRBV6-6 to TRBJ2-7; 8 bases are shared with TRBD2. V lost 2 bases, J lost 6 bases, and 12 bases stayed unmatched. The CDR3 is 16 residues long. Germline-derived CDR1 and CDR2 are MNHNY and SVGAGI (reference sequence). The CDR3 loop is CASSYPQPGGPREQYF. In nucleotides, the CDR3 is TGTGCCAGCAGTTACCCTCAACCGGGAGGGCCCCGCGAGCAGTACTTC.

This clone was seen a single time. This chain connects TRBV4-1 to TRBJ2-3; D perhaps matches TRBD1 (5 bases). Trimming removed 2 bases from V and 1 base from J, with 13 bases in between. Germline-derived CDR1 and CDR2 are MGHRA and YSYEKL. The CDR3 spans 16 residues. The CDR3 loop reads CASSQRAGKGTDTQYF. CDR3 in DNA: TGCGCCAGCAGCCAAAGGGCAGGGAAGGGCACAGATACGCAGTATTTT.

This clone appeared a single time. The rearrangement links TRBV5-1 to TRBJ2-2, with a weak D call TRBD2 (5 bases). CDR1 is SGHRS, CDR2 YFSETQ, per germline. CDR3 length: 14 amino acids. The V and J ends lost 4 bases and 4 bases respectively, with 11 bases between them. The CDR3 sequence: CASSPGLSTGELFF. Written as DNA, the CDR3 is TGCGCCAGCAGCCCAGGACTGAGCACCGGGGAGCTGTTTTTT.

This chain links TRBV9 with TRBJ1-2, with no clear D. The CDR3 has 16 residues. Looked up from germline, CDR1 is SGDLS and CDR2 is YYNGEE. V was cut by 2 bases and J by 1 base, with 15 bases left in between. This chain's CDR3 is CASSVGGSDLNYGYTF. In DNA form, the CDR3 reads TGTGCCAGCAGCGTGGGTGGCAGCGACCTTAACTATGGCTACACCTTC.

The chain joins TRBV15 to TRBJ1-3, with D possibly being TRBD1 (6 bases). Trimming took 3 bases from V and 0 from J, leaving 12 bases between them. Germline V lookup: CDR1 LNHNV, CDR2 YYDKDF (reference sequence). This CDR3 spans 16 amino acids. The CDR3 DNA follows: TGTGCCACCAGCAGCCCCGGGACAAGCTCTGGAAACACCATATATTTT. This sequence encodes CATSSPGTSSGNTIYF.